This TCR beta chain emerged from a study of cytotoxic CD8 clonotypes in ibrutinib-treated CLL. The protocol was immunoSEQ multiplex PCR, while the TCRdb copy is restricted to in-frame clones and leaves out a portion. This table holds approximately 280,000 clones, around 77% found once. Points from the study as a whole: Clonality was higher at baseline than in age-matched healthy donors and tracked circulating CD8+ T-cell counts. At ibrutinib response, clonality increased, and at progression it declined back toward baseline.

With cryopreserved PBMCs as the source, roughly 2 micrograms of genomic DNA went to TCR beta libraries. In its sample, this clone was seen once. Its target is not known. From germline, CDR1 is SGHNT and CDR2 YYREEE (reference sequence). CDR3 size: 13 residues. The V end was cut by 5 bases, the J end by 6 bases, with 14 bases between. The rearrangement uses TRBV5-4 and TRBJ1-1, with D perhaps TRBD1 (6 bases). The source material was PBMCs, sampled at disease progression, from a patient treated with ibrutinib. The source is a human donor with chronic lymphocytic leukemia. DNA of the CDR3: TGTGCCAGCAGTCAACCAGGGGTCGCTGAAGCTTTCTTT. Protein: CASSQPGVAEAFF.